What follows is one T cell receptor beta chain and its context. The repertoire was sequenced with immunoSEQ multiplex PCR; TCRdb's copy has only in-frame clones and lacks some. The profile shows some 49,000 clones, 85% to 95% of them singletons. Trimming left V 7 bases short and J 3 bases short, with 12 bases between. Germline-derived CDR1 and CDR2 are LGHDT and YNNKEL (reference sequence). The CDR3 covers 14 residues. This record belongs to a study of control samples from healthy donors and cancer patients. V and J are TRBV3-1 (or the pseudogene TRBV3-2) and TRBJ2-2, with D perhaps TRBD1 (6 bases). Input material: PBMCs. This sequence originates from a man aged 30-40 years with colorectal cancer. The CDR3 DNA reads as TGTGCCAGCAAGACAGGACGTGACACCGGGGAGCTGTTTTTT. This sequence encodes CASKTGRDTGELFF.